The 9 T cell receptor beta chains presented below share a single source sample, sequenced in a study of blood T cell repertoires in COVID-19. The table came from immunoSEQ multiplex PCR; TCRdb's copy has only in-frame clones and leaves some out. The profile shows about 150,000 clones, around four fifths of them singletons. The sequencing sample was made of PBMCs or T cells enriched from blood (not recorded which). Source of these receptors: a middle-aged man who had recovered from COVID-19.

This clone was seen a single time. The chain links TRBV7-2 to TRBJ2-5; 9 bases match TRBD1. The trim removed 5 bases at V and 5 bases at J, leaving 6 bases unmatched. Germline lookup yields CDR1 SGHTA and CDR2 FQGNSA. The CDR3 loop spans 14 amino acids. The CDR3: CASSRPGTGETQYF. CDR3 DNA: TGTGCCAGCAGCCGTCCCGGGACAGGGGAGACCCAGTACTTC. Using reference TRBV7-2 and TRBJ2-5 for the parts outside the CDR3, the full variable domain is GAGVSQSPSNKVTEKGKDVELRCDPISGHTALYWYRQSLGQGLEFLIYFQGNSAPDKSGLPSDRFSAERTGGSVSTLTIQRTQQEDSAVYLCASSRPGTGETQYFGPGTRLLVL.

V is TRBV7-9 and J is TRBJ1-2; no firm D call. Trimming removed 1 base from V and 6 bases from J, with 6 bases in between. Germline CDR1 SEHNR, CDR2 FQNEAQ (reference sequence). This CDR3 is built from 12 residues. CDR3 nucleotide sequence: TGTGCCAGCAGCTTAGGGAGCGATGGCTACACCTTC. It yields the protein CASSLGSDGYTF.

The J gene is TRBJ1-2, the V gene TRBV9; D perhaps matches TRBD1 (5 bases). This CDR3 has 16 residues. CDR1 and CDR2 (germline): SGDLS, YYNGEE. V gave up 0 bases and J gave up 0 bases, with 12 bases separating them. CDR3 DNA sequence: TGTGCCAGCAGCGTAGAGGCAGGGCTTACTAACTATGGCTACACCTTC. It specifies CASSVEAGLTNYGYTF.

V gene TRBV7-3 combines with J gene TRBJ2-2, with TRBD1 matching 10 bases. Trimming removed 5 bases from V and 6 bases from J; junction bases left unmatched: 6. Germline CDR1 reads SGHTA; CDR2 reads FQGTGA. The CDR3 has 15 amino acids. The CDR3 sequence: CASSMTGGASGELFF. The CDR3, as DNA: TGTGCCAGCAGCATGACAGGGGGCGCATCCGGGGAGCTGTTTTTT.

V usage is TRBV7-2 and J usage is TRBJ2-3; 11 positions match TRBD2. The V segment lost 0 bases and the J segment 6 bases; nucleotides outside the gene matches: 2. In germline, CDR1 is SGHTA, CDR2 FQGNSA. The CDR3 runs 15 residues. CDR3 nucleotide sequence: TGTGCCAGCAGCTTAGCGGCTAGCGGGGGGGATACGCAGTATTTT. Translated: CASSLAASGGDTQYF.

In its sample, this clone was seen a few times. This chain joins TRBV25-1 and TRBJ2-6; TRBD2 might be the D (6 bases). Germline CDR1 MGHDK, CDR2 SYGVNS. CDR3 length: 16 amino acids. The germline V and J ends were trimmed by 2 bases and 0 bases, with 8 bases remaining between them. The CDR3 DNA reads TGTGCCAGCAGTGAAGGGGGGAGCTCTGGGGCCAACGTCCTGACTTTC. It translates to CASSEGGSSGANVLTF.

The chain's CDR3 is CASSEPGGVRYGYTF. The CDR3 DNA follows: TGTGCCAGCAGTGAGCCGGGAGGGGTTCGGTATGGCTACACCTTC. V is TRBV25-1 and J is TRBJ1-2; D is possibly TRBD1 (5 bases). Trimming stripped 3 bases from V and 5 bases from J, with 16 bases between. The CDR3 is 15 amino acids. CDR1 and CDR2 (germline): MGHDK, SYGVNS.

V is TRBV10-3 and J is TRBJ1-5, with a tentative D call TRBD1 (5 bases). The CDR3 is made up of 14 amino acids. Germline V gene data show CDR1 as ENHRY and CDR2 as SYGVKD. The V end was cut by 0 bases, the J end by 5 bases, with 8 bases between. The CDR3 protein is CAISESRGDQPQHF. DNA for the CDR3: TGTGCCATCAGTGAGTCGCGGGGGGATCAGCCCCAGCATTTT.

The chain uses TRBV3-1 (or the pseudogene TRBV3-2) and TRBJ2-1, with D unresolved. This CDR3 spans 15 amino acids. Trimming pared 0 bases from V and 7 bases from J, leaving 13 bases between. From germline, CDR1 is LGHDT and CDR2 YNNKEL (reference sequence). For the CDR3, the DNA is TGTGCCAGCAGCCAAGAACGTCAGACATGGAATGAGCAGTTCTTC. Amino acids: CASSQERQTWNEQFF.